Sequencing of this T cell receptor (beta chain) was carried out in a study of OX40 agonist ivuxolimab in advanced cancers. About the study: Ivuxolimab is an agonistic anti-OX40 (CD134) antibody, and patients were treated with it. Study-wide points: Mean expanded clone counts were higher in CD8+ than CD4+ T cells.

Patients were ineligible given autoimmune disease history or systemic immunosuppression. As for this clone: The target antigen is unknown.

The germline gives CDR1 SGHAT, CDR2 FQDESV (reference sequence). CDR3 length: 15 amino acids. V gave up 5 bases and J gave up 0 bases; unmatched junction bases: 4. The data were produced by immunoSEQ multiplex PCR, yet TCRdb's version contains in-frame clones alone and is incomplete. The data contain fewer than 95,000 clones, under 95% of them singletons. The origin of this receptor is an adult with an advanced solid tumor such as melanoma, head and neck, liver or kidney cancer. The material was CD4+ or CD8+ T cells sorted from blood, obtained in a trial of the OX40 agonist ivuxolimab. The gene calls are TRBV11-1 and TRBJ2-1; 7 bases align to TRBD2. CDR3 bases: TGTGCCAGCAGCCCTCAGCGGGGCTCCTACAATGAGCAGTTCTTC. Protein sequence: CASSPQRGSYNEQFF. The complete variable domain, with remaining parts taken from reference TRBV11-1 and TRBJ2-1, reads EAEVAQSPRYKITEKSQAVAFWCDPISGHATLYWYRQILGQGPELLVQFQDESVVDDSQLPKDRFSAERLKGVDSTLKIQPAELGDSAMYLCASSPQRGSYNEQFFGPGTRLTVL.